Listed here are 32 T cell receptor beta chains from one sample, sequenced in a study of T-cell reconstitution after alpha-beta-depleted transplantation in children. Unique molecular identifiers were used in preparing the TCRbeta library. A single record per CDR3 protein comes from TCRdb applying MiXCR to the PCR reads. The sample has about 590,000 distinct CDR3 sequences; around 13% are singletons. Sequencing used PBMCs, mostly from graft donor cells, obtained 360 days after TCRalphabeta/CD19-depleted stem cell transplant. Receptor source: a male patient younger than 18 who had a stem cell transplant for acute myeloid leukemia, so the T cells may come from the graft donor.

In this sample, this clonotype turned up a few times. V is TRBV28 and J is TRBJ2-6, with unresolved D. Germline V gene lookup returns CDR1 MDHEN and CDR2 SYDVKM. V gave up 6 bases and J gave up 0 bases, with 9 bases separating them. This CDR3 has 15 residues. Here the CDR3 reads CASSSRDSGANVLTF. In nucleotides, the CDR3 is TGTGCCAGCAGCTCTAGGGACTCTGGGGCCAACGTCCTGACTTTC.

This clonotype was recorded a few times. V usage is TRBV5-1 and J usage is TRBJ2-7; possibly TRBD2 for D (6 bases). The length of the CDR3 is 14 residues. V lost 4 bases and J lost 1, with 12 bases in between. Germline lookup yields CDR1 SGHRS and CDR2 YFSETQ. CDR3 region: CASSHREWSYEQYF. The CDR3 nucleotides read TGCGCCAGCAGCCACCGGGAGTGGTCCTACGAGCAGTACTTC.

This clonotype was found a few times. This chain joins TRBV28 and TRBJ2-1; 12 nucleotides align to TRBD2. CDR1 and CDR2 (germline): MDHEN, SYDVKM. There are 19 residues in the CDR3. Trimming removed 2 bases from V and 1 base from J; junction bases left unmatched: 9. The chain's CDR3 is CASSLQSTSGRGSYNEQFF. CDR3 sequence (DNA): TGTGCCAGCAGTTTACAGTCGACTAGCGGGAGAGGATCCTACAATGAGCAGTTCTTC.

This clonotype was seen only a few times. This chain connects TRBV28 to TRBJ2-1; D is undetermined. The CDR3 contains 15 residues. Trimming removed 6 bases at V and 4 bases at J, with 16 bases between. Germline V gene lookup returns CDR1 MDHEN and CDR2 SYDVKM. CDR3 in amino acids: CASSPRQNVYNEQFF. The CDR3 region has the DNA TGTGCCAGCAGCCCCCGACAAAACGTGTACAATGAGCAGTTCTTC.

This clonotype was seen a handful of times. This chain links TRBV7-6 with TRBJ2-3; D might be TRBD1 (6 bases). The V gene's germline CDR1 is SGHVS and CDR2 FNYEAQ. V was cut by 5 bases and J by 5 bases, with 14 bases left in between. The CDR3 has 14 residues. The CDR3 loop reads CASSSSTGLDTQYF. CDR3 nucleotide sequence: TGTGCCAGCAGCAGCTCCACAGGGTTAGATACGCAGTATTTT.

Comment on this clonotype: Sequence at one end of the junction differs from germline and may be a read error. This sequence joins TRBV20-1 and TRBJ2-7, with 7 bases aligning to TRBD1. CDR1 and CDR2 from the germline V gene are DFQATT and SNEGSKA (reference sequence). The CDR3 loop spans 17 amino acids. The CDR3 coding sequence is TGCTGTGCTCCTCAAATTTGGGACAGCAATCTTCCCTACGAGCAGTACTTC. The encoded protein is CCAPQIWDSNLPYEQYF.

This clonotype showed up just a few times. The chain combines TRBV10-2 with TRBJ2-3, with D tentatively TRBD1 (6 bases). The CDR3 is 13 amino acids. The V gene's germline CDR1 is WSHSY and CDR2 SAAADI. Trimming took 9 bases from V and 2 from J, leaving 12 bases between them. The DNA for the CDR3 is TGCGCCAGTCAGGGGTTTCTCACAGATACGCAGTATTTT. Translating it yields CASQGFLTDTQYF.

This clonotype came up a few times. The chain has TRBV4-2 and TRBJ2-7; 8 bases align to TRBD2. CDR3 length: 15 residues. The V segment lost 0 bases and the J segment 4 bases; nucleotides outside the gene matches: 5. The germline gives CDR1 LGHNA, CDR2 YNFKEQ. DNA of the CDR3: TGTGCCAGCAGCCAAGAACCGGGAGGGCCGTACGAGCAGTACTTC. Residues: CASSQEPGGPYEQYF.

This clonotype has a handful of counts. The rearrangement links TRBV25-1 to TRBJ2-6; possible D gene TRBD1, 5 bases. Germline V gene lookup returns CDR1 MGHDK and CDR2 SYGVNS. Trimming took 4 bases from V and 2 from J, leaving 15 bases between them. This CDR3 is built from 17 residues. CDR3 protein: CASSGLRTSPGANVLTF. DNA of the CDR3: TGTGCCAGCAGTGGCCTAAGGACATCCCCTGGGGCCAACGTCCTGACTTTC.

The CDR3 spells CASSLDRERQYF. The DNA of the CDR3 is TGCGCCAGCAGCCTCGACAGGGAACGGCAGTACTTC. The chain employs TRBV5-1 and TRBJ2-7; the match to TRBD1 covers 7 bases. The V gene's germline CDR1 is SGHRS and CDR2 YFSETQ. The trim removed 4 bases at V and 9 bases at J, leaving 7 bases unmatched. The CDR3 covers 12 residues.

The genes are TRBV25-1 and TRBJ1-2; D may be TRBD1 (6 bases). V lost 6 bases to trimming and J lost 6 bases, with 14 bases between them. The CDR3 has 13 residues. Germline V lookup: CDR1 MGHDK, CDR2 SYGVNS. The CDR3 loop is CASSVTGKNGYTF. DNA for the CDR3: TGTGCCAGCAGCGTCACAGGGAAGAATGGCTACACCTTC.

This clonotype was observed at least ten times. The chain employs TRBV29-1 and TRBJ2-7; D unclear. V shed 2 bases and J shed 2 bases, with 10 bases lying between them. The CDR3 spans 13 residues. Germline V CDR1 and CDR2: SQVTM, ANQGSEA. CDR3 sequence: CSVEFLNPYEQYF. The CDR3 nucleotides are TGCAGCGTTGAATTCCTTAACCCCTACGAGCAGTACTTC.

CDR3 sequence: CASSKIQGSPYNEQFF. The CDR3 nucleotides are TGTGCCAGCAGTAAAATACAGGGCTCCCCCTACAATGAGCAGTTCTTC. The V and J genes are TRBV6-1 and TRBJ2-1; maybe TRBD1 (6 bases). Germline assignment: CDR1 MNHNS and CDR2 SASEGT. The CDR3 length is 16 residues. V was clipped by 5 bases and J by 2 bases, with 16 bases between them.

This clonotype was observed a handful of times. The chain joins TRBV7-2 to TRBJ2-7; the match to TRBD2 covers 7 bases. CDR1 SGHTA and CDR2 FQGNSA come from the germline V gene. The V segment lost 1 base and the J segment 4 bases; nucleotides outside the gene matches: 7. The CDR3 has 15 amino acids. The CDR3 protein is CASSLVGGDRYEQYF. CDR3 nucleotides: TGTGCCAGCAGCTTAGTTGGGGGGGACCGATACGAGCAGTACTTC.

This clonotype was seen repeatedly, ten times or more. The J gene is TRBJ1-2, the V gene TRBV20-1, with D unresolved. This CDR3 is built from 14 residues. Germline values: CDR1 DFQATT, CDR2 SNEGSKA (reference sequence). Trimming stripped 1 base from V and 0 bases from J, with 9 bases between. The CDR3 DNA reads as TGCAGTGCTAGAGGCCGGAGAGCTAACTATGGCTACACCTTC. It yields the protein CSARGRRANYGYTF.

The chain recombines TRBV6-1 with TRBJ2-3; weak D call: TRBD2 (5 bases). The CDR3 has 15 residues. Germline V gives CDR1 MNHNS, CDR2 SASEGT. The V end was cut by 5 bases, the J end by 2 bases, with 14 bases between. The CDR3 DNA reads as TGTGCCAGCAGTCTCGGACTGGAATCCACAGATACGCAGTATTTT. Translated, it gives CASSLGLESTDTQYF.

This clonotype was observed many times. The chain recombines TRBV6-5 with TRBJ2-1; no clear D gene. This CDR3 is built from 16 residues. Germline V gives CDR1 MNHEY, CDR2 SVGAGI. With 2 bases removed from V and 5 bases from J, the gap between germline ends came to 16 bases. CDR3 loop: CASSYLGPPSDNEQFF. The CDR3 nucleotides read TGTGCCAGCAGTTACCTCGGGCCCCCCTCGGACAATGAGCAGTTCTTC.

V and J are TRBV7-3 and TRBJ1-2; D unclear. The CDR3 is 13 residues long. The V gene lost 5 bases and the J gene lost 4 bases, with 11 bases spanning the gap. CDR1 and CDR2 (germline): SGHTA, FQGTGA. The CDR3 region is CASSPSVGYGYTF. CDR3 in DNA: TGTGCCAGCAGCCCCTCAGTGGGCTATGGCTACACCTTC.

In its sample, this clonotype was seen many times. One end of the junction fails to match germline, which may point to a read error. This chain joins TRBV7-7 and TRBJ2-1; 8 nucleotides match TRBD2. CDR3 length: 13 amino acids. Germline values: CDR1 SSHAT, CDR2 FNYEAQ (reference sequence). The CDR3 region has the DNA TGTGCTAGCAGCTTTAGCGGGAACGATGAGCAGTTCTTC. This translates into CASSFSGNDEQFF. Complete variable domain (other parts from reference TRBV7-7 and TRBJ2-1): GAGVSQSPRYKVTKRGQDVTLRCDPISSHATLYWYQQALGQGPEFLTYFNYEAQPDKSGLPSDRFSAERPEGSISTLTIQRTEQRDSAMYRCASSFSGNDEQFFGPGTRLTVL.

The chain recombines TRBV20-1 with TRBJ2-4; 8 nucleotides line up with TRBD2. V lost 0 bases and J lost 7; bases outside the gene matches: 5. This CDR3 region has 14 residues. The germline V gene encodes CDR1 DFQATT and CDR2 SNEGSKA (reference sequence). Written as DNA, the CDR3 is TGCAGTGCTAGAGACGAACTAGCGGTGAACATTCAGTACTTC. It is translated as CSARDELAVNIQYF.

This clonotype was counted at least ten times. The V gene is TRBV29-1, the J gene TRBJ2-7; tentatively, D is TRBD1 or TRBD2 (5 bases each). CDR3 length equals 17 residues. The germline gives CDR1 SQVTM, CDR2 ANQGSEA. V was pared by 2 bases and J by 0 bases, with 20 bases between. The CDR3 DNA follows: TGCAGCGTTGAACGGGTTTTCGGGGCGATGAGCTCCTACGAGCAGTACTTC. Protein product: CSVERVFGAMSSYEQYF.

The table lists this clonotype with a few counts. The gene calls are TRBV5-1 and TRBJ2-4, with D perhaps assigned TRBD1 or TRBD2 (5 bases each). The CDR3 contains 17 residues. V was shortened by 1 base and J by 0 bases, with 14 bases between the two germline ends. The germline V gene has CDR1 SGHRS and CDR2 YFSETQ. DNA for the CDR3: TGCGCCAGCAGCTTGCGCCCGAGGGGAATAGCCAAAAACATTCAGTACTTC. Its translation is CASSLRPRGIAKNIQYF.

CDR3 region: CAWSPGTARGAFF. CDR3 in DNA: TGTGCCTGGAGTCCCGGGACCGCAAGGGGAGCTTTCTTT. The chain joins TRBV30 to TRBJ1-1, with a possible D match to TRBD1 (5 bases). Germline V gene lookup returns CDR1 GTSNPN and CDR2 SVGIG (reference sequence). The CDR3 consists of 13 residues. The germline V and J ends were trimmed by 2 bases and 10 bases, with 17 bases remaining between them. The entire variable domain, with the rest obtained from reference TRBV30 and TRBJ1-1, is as follows: SQTIHQWPATLVQPVGSPLSLECTVEGTSNPNLYWYRQAAGRGLQLLFYSVGIGQISSEVPQNLSASRPQDRQFILSSKKLLLSDSGFYLCAWSPGTARGAFFGQGTRLTVV.

The J gene is TRBJ2-1, the V gene TRBV3-1; TRBD2 matches at 8 bases. The CDR3 is 15 amino acids. Looked up from germline, CDR1 is LGHDT and CDR2 is YNNKEL (reference sequence). The V segment lost 1 base and the J segment 7 bases; nucleotides outside the gene matches: 6. The CDR3 DNA follows: TGTGCCAGCAGCCAAGCGGGAGGGGAGGTTAATGAGCAGTTCTTC. Translating it yields CASSQAGGEVNEQFF.

This clonotype was seen once. The chain recombines TRBV27 with TRBJ2-7, with no clear D. V lost 10 bases to trimming and J lost 3 bases, with 10 bases between them. CDR1 MNHEY and CDR2 SMNVEV come from the germline V gene (reference sequence). The CDR3 has 11 residues. DNA of the CDR3: TGTGCCACCCCACCAGACTACGAGCAGTACTTC. Translated: CATPPDYEQYF.

There are a few counts of this clonotype. The chain couples TRBV6-1 to TRBJ2-2, with 8 nucleotides matching TRBD2. Per germline, CDR1 MNHNS and CDR2 SASEGT. This CDR3 region has 16 residues. The ends lost 0 bases at V and 2 bases at J; junction bases unmatched: 2. In nucleotides, the CDR3 is TGTGCCAGCAGTGAAGCGAGCGGGAGCAACACCGGGGAGCTGTTTTTT. Amino acid sequence: CASSEASGSNTGELFF.

The V and J genes are TRBV30 and TRBJ1-6, with D possibly TRBD1 on 6 matching bases. V was trimmed by 5 bases and J by 10 bases, leaving 18 bases between them. Looked up from germline, CDR1 is GTSNPN and CDR2 is SVGIG (reference sequence). The CDR3 has 14 amino acids. For the CDR3, the DNA is TGTGCCTGGGACACAGGGAGTCCAGGGTCACCCCTCCACTTT. Its translation is CAWDTGSPGSPLHF.

Only a few counts were recorded for this clonotype. The gene calls are TRBV7-9 and TRBJ2-1; a weak D match, TRBD1 (5 bases). The germline V gene has CDR1 SEHNR and CDR2 FQNEAQ (reference sequence). V lost 0 bases and J 2 bases, leaving 11 bases between the germline ends. CDR3 length: 16 residues. The CDR3 DNA reads TGTGCCAGCAGCTTAGCGTTGATCAGGGCCTACAATGAGCAGTTCTTC. Translation: CASSLALIRAYNEQFF.

The gene calls are TRBV15 and TRBJ1-6; tentatively, D is TRBD1 (6 bases). The CDR3 is made up of 16 amino acids. Germline V gene data show CDR1 as LNHNV and CDR2 as YYDKDF (reference sequence). The V end was cut by 2 bases, the J end by 5 bases, with 13 bases between. The CDR3 loop is CATSRPWTDDNSPLHF. The CDR3 DNA is TGTGCCACCAGCAGACCTTGGACAGATGATAATTCACCCCTCCACTTT.

This clonotype was found a few times. The J gene is TRBJ2-4, the V gene TRBV7-8, with 9 bases that match TRBD2. CDR3 size: 20 residues. Trimming cost V 5 bases and J 2 bases; bases outside gene matches: 19. Germline V lookup: CDR1 SGHVS, CDR2 FQNEAQ. CDR3 sequence: CASSPRLAAPTHGSKNIQYF. Written as DNA, the CDR3 is TGTGCCAGCAGCCCCCGACTAGCGGCTCCGACCCACGGGTCCAAAAACATTCAGTACTTC.

This clonotype appeared a single time. The rearrangement uses TRBV4-2 and TRBJ1-1; weak D call: TRBD1 (6 bases). The CDR3 sequence is 18 residues long. Trimming shortened V by 1 base and J by 0 bases, and 18 bases separated the two germline ends. CDR1 LGHNA and CDR2 YNFKEQ come from the germline V gene. The CDR3, as DNA: TGTGCCAGCAGCCAAGGGCTAGGGGGAGCAGGCTTGAACACTGAAGCTTTCTTT. Translated: CASSQGLGGAGLNTEAFF.

This clonotype occurred a few times. This chain joins TRBV18 and TRBJ2-3, with D perhaps TRBD2 (6 bases). V was cut by 4 bases and J by 11 bases, with 19 bases left in between. This CDR3 is 14 amino acids long. Germline CDR1 is KGHSH and CDR2 is LQKENI. The CDR3 sequence is CASSRPGLVNKQYF. The CDR3 DNA is TGTGCCAGCTCACGACCGGGACTCGTCAATAAGCAGTATTTT.